This is a list of T cell receptor beta chains from one sample in a study of cytomegalovirus exposure and HLA in healthy donors. Using immunoSEQ multiplex PCR, the repertoire was profiled, and TCRdb retains in-frame clones only, with some absent. The sample shows over 150,000 clones, approximately 78% of them seen only once. The sample consisted of PBMCs. Source of these receptors: a male donor in good health and CMV-seropositive. Both conserved end residues are part of each CDR3. D genes are given only for firm matches. The size of a clone is reported for some rows only, either as once, few or many, or as a class for expanded clones.

v_gene	abundance	j_gene	d_gene	CDR3nt	CDR3aa
TRBV7-2	NA	TRBJ2-3	NA	TGTGCCAGCAGCCCAACGGGAGATACGCAGTATTTT	CASSPTGDTQYF
TRBV19	NA	TRBJ2-7	NA	TGTGCCAGTATCCCCTCAATGGCGGATCTCTACGAGCAGTACTTC	CASIPSMADLYEQYF
TRBV14	NA	TRBJ2-1	TRBD2	TGTGCCAGCAGCCTCCTAGCGGGGGACTACAATGAGCAGTTCTTC	CASSLLAGDYNEQFF
TRBV21-1	NA	TRBJ2-7	NA	TGTGCCAGTGGGGTGATAGGGGGCGGTTACGAGCAGTACTTC	CASGVIGGGYEQYF
TRBV5-4	NA	TRBJ1-1	TRBD1	TGTGCCAGCAGCCAAAGGACAGGGGGCACTGAAGCTTTCTTT	CASSQRTGGTEAFF
TRBV4-2	NA	TRBJ2-5	TRBD2	TGTGCCAGCAGCCAAGATAGTAGCGGGGGGGCAGTAACCCAGTACTTC	CASSQDSSGGAVTQYF
TRBV28	NA	TRBJ2-3	TRBD1	TGTGCCAGCAGTTCCTCGGGACAGGGCACAGATACGCAGTATTTT	CASSSSGQGTDTQYF
TRBV20-1	few	TRBJ1-5	NA	TGCGGGGCAGGGTATCAGCCCCAGCATTTT	CGAGYQPQHF
TRBV19	NA	TRBJ2-7	NA	TGTGCCAGTAGTATCGGGGGGCAAACATCCTACGAGCAGTACTTC	CASSIGGQTSYEQYF
TRBV18	few	TRBJ1-2	NA	TGTGCCAGCTCACCTCCCTCGAGCCAGGCACTCTATGGCTACACCTTC	CASSPPSSQALYGYTF
TRBV9	NA	TRBJ2-3	TRBD2	TGTGCCAGCAGCTCTCTAGCGGGGGGAAGCACAGATACGCAGTATTTT	CASSSLAGGSTDTQYF
TRBV7-6	NA	TRBJ2-7	NA	TGTGCCAGCAGCTTAAAAGAGGGAATGTACGAGCAGTACTTC	CASSLKEGMYEQYF
TRBV9	once	TRBJ1-1	TRBD1	TGTGCCAGCAGCGCGACAGGGACATTGAACACTGAAGCTTTCTTT	CASSATGTLNTEAFF
TRBV4-3	NA	TRBJ1-6	TRBD1	TGCGCCAGCAGCCAAGTCGACAGGGATAATTCACCCCTCCACTTT	CASSQVDRDNSPLHF
TRBV28	NA	TRBJ1-2	TRBD1	TGTGCCAGCAGAAAACAGGGGGTCTATGGCTACACCTTC	CASRKQGVYGYTF
TRBV27	NA	TRBJ2-3	TRBD2	TGTGCCAGCACCCCGCTTGGACTAGCGGAGGCAGATACGCAGTATTTT	CASTPLGLAEADTQYF
TRBV7-2	NA	TRBJ2-3	TRBD1	TGTGCCAGCAGCTTAGGGGGACAGTTTAGCACAGATACGCAGTATTTT	CASSLGGQFSTDTQYF
TRBV6-5	NA	TRBJ2-7	NA	TGTGCCAGCAGTTACGCCCCGGGAGTCCCTAGGGAGCAGTACTTC	CASSYAPGVPREQYF
TRBV7-9	NA	TRBJ1-6	NA	TGTGCCAGCAGCCCCCTACAGGGCGAGGGAGCAGGTTCACCCCTCCACTTT	CASSPLQGEGAGSPLHF
TRBV14	NA	TRBJ2-1	TRBD2	TGTGCCAGCAGCCACAAGGCGGGGCTAGCGGGGGGTAATGAGCAGTTCTTC	CASSHKAGLAGGNEQFF
TRBV6-6	once	TRBJ1-3	NA	TGTGCCAGCATGGGAGGCTATAGTGGAAACACCATATATTTT	CASMGGYSGNTIYF
TRBV18	NA	TRBJ2-7	TRBD1	TGTGCCAGCTCACCATGGACAGGGGATAGCAACGAGCAGTACTTC	CASSPWTGDSNEQYF
TRBV27	NA	TRBJ1-2	NA	TGTGCCAGCAGTCCCGGGACACCGAACGACAGCCCAGAAGACTATGGCTACACCTTC	CASSPGTPNDSPEDYGYTF
TRBV7-2	NA	TRBJ2-7	NA	TGTGCCAGCAGCTTATTTTCGGTGAGCTCCTACGAGCAGTACTTC	CASSLFSVSSYEQYF
TRBV5-1	NA	TRBJ1-6	TRBD1	TGCGCCAGCAGCCCACCGGGACAGGGACTTTCACCCCTCCACTTT	CASSPPGQGLSPLHF
TRBV19	NA	TRBJ2-7	TRBD2	TGTGCCAGTAGTATTGCGGATAGCGGGAGTTACGAGCAGTACTTC	CASSIADSGSYEQYF
TRBV19	NA	TRBJ1-2	TRBD1	TGTGCCAGTAGTGTTGACAGGGGCCTTCCCTATGGCTACACCTTC	CASSVDRGLPYGYTF
TRBV30	NA	TRBJ2-6	NA	TGTGCCTGGACTTCTGGGGCCAACGGCCTGACTTTC	CAWTSGANGLTF
TRBV27	NA	TRBJ1-5	TRBD1	TGTGCCAGCAGTCTTTCTGAGGGGGCCGGTCAGCCCCAGCATTTT	CASSLSEGAGQPQHF
TRBV27	NA	TRBJ1-1	NA	TGTGCCAGCAGTTTTGACAGGAACACTGAAGCTTTCTTT	CASSFDRNTEAFF
TRBV27	NA	TRBJ1-1	TRBD1	TGTGCCAGCAGTTCCGAGGACAGGGGGATCTCTGAAGCTTTCTTT	CASSSEDRGISEAFF
TRBV18	NA	TRBJ2-1	NA	TGTGCCAGCTCACCCCCTAGCACGCGCTCCTACAATGAGCAGTTCTTC	CASSPPSTRSYNEQFF
TRBV5-6	NA	TRBJ2-7	NA	TGTGCCAGCAGCTTGGGAGGGATAACCTACGAGCAGTACTTC	CASSLGGITYEQYF
TRBV28	NA	TRBJ2-7	TRBD2	TGTGCCAGCACGGAGGGCGGGAGGGTGAGGGAGCAGTACTTC	CASTEGGRVREQYF
TRBV7-9	NA	TRBJ1-4	TRBD1	TGTGCCAGCCCCCCCGGGACAGAAAATGAAAAACTGTTTTTT	CASPPGTENEKLFF
TRBV19	NA	TRBJ1-1	TRBD1	TGTGCCAGCCGACAGGGGGCCACTGAAGCTTTCTTT	CASRQGATEAFF
TRBV6-5	few	TRBJ1-3	TRBD1	TGTGCCAGCAGACGCGGACAGGGATCTGGAAACACCATATATTTT	CASRRGQGSGNTIYF
TRBV9	NA	TRBJ2-1	TRBD2	TGTGCCAGCAGCCTCGGAGGGAGGGCCTCGGATGAGCAGTTCTTC	CASSLGGRASDEQFF
TRBV28	NA	TRBJ2-4	TRBD2	TGTGCCAGCACTCCCCCGCGGGAGTGGGGAAACATTCAGTACTTC	CASTPPREWGNIQYF
TRBV28	NA	TRBJ1-1	NA	TGTGCCAGCAGTTTATTTCGCGGGTCGGAGAGATCCACTGAAGCTTTCTTT	CASSLFRGSERSTEAFF
TRBV6-6	NA	TRBJ2-3	NA	TGTGCCAGCAGTTACACGGTAGATACGCAGTATTTT	CASSYTVDTQYF
TRBV6-5	NA	TRBJ1-4	TRBD1	TGTGCCAGCAAGGAAGGACAGGCGACGGAAAAACTGTTTTTT	CASKEGQATEKLFF
TRBV2	NA	TRBJ2-7	TRBD1	TGTGCCAGCAGTGTGGCAGGGGGTCCCTACGAGCAGTACTTC	CASSVAGGPYEQYF
TRBV19	NA	TRBJ1-2	TRBD1	TGTGCCAGTAGTACACAGGGGATTGGTTATGGCTACACCTTC	CASSTQGIGYGYTF
TRBV28	NA	TRBJ2-6	TRBD1	TGTGCCAGCAGGATACCCGGGACAGGGGCTTGGGGGGGGGCCAACGTCCTGACTTTC	CASRIPGTGAWGGANVLTF